The source of this TCR beta chain is a study of blood T cell repertoires in COVID-19. Across the whole study: Whether acute or convalescent, the COVID-19 samples came from the United States, Italy and Spain. PBMCs, B-cell-depleted T cells, or T cells were the source of the cDNA or gDNA that made up the material.

In the source study's methods: From reference gene primer amplification, estimates of nucleated cell counts were derived. Assay: immunoSEQ multiplex PCR; the TCRdb copy retains only in-frame clones and omits some. V and J calls and clone size are as listed in that table; D and trimming were resolved from the DNA. The sample lists about 120,000 clones, less than 75% seen once, with under 10% in the top ten. Germline V gene sequence: CDR1 KGHSH, CDR2 LQKENI. This CDR3 is 14 amino acids long. V lost 3 bases, J lost 9 bases, and 15 bases lay in between. This clone was recorded a few times. The TCR comes from a woman in her sixties with acute or convalescent COVID-19. The sequenced sample was peripheral blood. J is TRBJ1-3 and V is TRBV18; D not resolved. Written as DNA, the CDR3 is TGTGCCAGCTCACCGGGAGGGATTGATGGCACCATATATTTT. The encoded protein is CASSPGGIDGTIYF.